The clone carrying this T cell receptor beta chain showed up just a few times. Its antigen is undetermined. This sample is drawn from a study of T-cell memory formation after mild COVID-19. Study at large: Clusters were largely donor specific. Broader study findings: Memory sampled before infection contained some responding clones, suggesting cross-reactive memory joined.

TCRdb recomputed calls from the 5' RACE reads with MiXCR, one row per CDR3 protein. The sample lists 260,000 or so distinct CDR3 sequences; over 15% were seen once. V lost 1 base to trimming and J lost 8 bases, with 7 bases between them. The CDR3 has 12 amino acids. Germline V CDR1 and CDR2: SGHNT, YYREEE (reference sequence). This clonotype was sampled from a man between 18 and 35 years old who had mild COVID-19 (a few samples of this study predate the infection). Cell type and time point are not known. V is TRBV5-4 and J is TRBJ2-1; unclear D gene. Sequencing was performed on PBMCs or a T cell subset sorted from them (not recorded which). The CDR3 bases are TGTGCCAGCAGCTTGATTTCTGATGAGCAGTTCTTC. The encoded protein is CASSLISDEQFF.